These 15 T cell receptor beta chains share one sample of origin, sequenced in a study of CD8 T cells in ankylosing spondylitis (dated by TCRdb to 2016 to 2017). Receptors were amplified or captured by 5' RACE. The instrument given in TCRdb is Illumina HiSeq 2500. TCRdb reran the public reads through fastp at Q25 and MiXCR, keeping productive beta chains. Under each unique CDR3 protein, matching rows form one entry showing the most common genes and DNA. This sample has some 240,000 distinct CDR3 sequences in its table, and about 9.1% of those were observed once. Clones ranked in the top ten supply 6.5% to 7% of the sample. The sequenced sample consisted of blood, either unsorted or a sorted T cell fraction (not recorded which). These receptors were taken from a male donor with ankylosing spondylitis or in good health (not recorded which).

This clonotype was seen at least ten times. The gene calls are TRBV5-1 and TRBJ1-1; D gene uncertain. The V gene lost 2 bases and the J gene lost 1 base, with 9 bases spanning the gap. Germline V gene lookup returns CDR1 SGHRS and CDR2 YFSETQ. The CDR3 extends over 14 amino acids. CDR3 sequence: CASSFASSNTEAFF. DNA of the CDR3: TGCGCCAGCAGCTTTGCATCCTCGAACACTGAAGCTTTCTTT. Variable domain in full (rest from reference TRBV5-1 and TRBJ1-1): KAGVTQTPRYLIKTRGQQVTLSCSPISGHRSVSWYQQTPGQGLQFLFEYFSETQRNKGNFPGRFSGRQFSNSRSEMNVSTLELGDSALYLCASSFASSNTEAFFGQGTRLTVV.

This clonotype has a count of ten or more. This chain joins TRBV6-1 and TRBJ1-5, with 10 bases that match TRBD1. Germline CDR1 MNHNS, CDR2 SASEGT. The CDR3 loop spans 18 amino acids. Trimming at V came to 7 bases and at J to 2 bases, leaving 14 bases not matched to a gene. The chain's CDR3 is CASTPYLGQGSGNQPQHF. The CDR3 DNA reads TGTGCCAGCACCCCTTACCTGGGACAGGGGTCGGGCAATCAGCCCCAGCATTTT.

At least ten counts were recorded for this clonotype. The V gene is TRBV5-1, the J gene TRBJ1-4; TRBD1 might be the D (5 bases). The V gene's germline CDR1 is SGHRS and CDR2 YFSETQ. The CDR3 runs 14 residues. Trimming cost V 1 base and J 4 bases, with 8 bases left between them. CDR3 sequence reads: CASSLRQGNEKLFF. CDR3 nucleotide sequence: TGCGCCAGCAGCTTGAGGCAGGGTAATGAAAAACTGTTTTTT.

The chain uses TRBV11-2 and TRBJ2-1; 14 bases are a match to TRBD2. Per the germline V gene, CDR1 is SGHAT and CDR2 is FQNNGV. V lost 5 bases to trimming and J lost 7 bases; unmatched junction nucleotides: 13. The CDR3 is made up of 18 amino acids. The CDR3 region has the DNA TGTGCCAGCAGCGCCGGGACTAGCGGGAGACGGGTCGGGAATGAGCAGTTCTTC. It specifies CASSAGTSGRRVGNEQFF.

This clonotype was observed at least ten times. V usage is TRBV7-2 and J usage is TRBJ2-7; D not certain. Trimming removed 4 bases at V and 3 bases at J, with 13 bases between. This CDR3 contains 14 residues. The germline V gene encodes CDR1 SGHTA and CDR2 FQGNSA. CDR3 sequence: CASSWLVSVYEQYF. The DNA for the CDR3 is TGTGCCAGCAGCTGGCTAGTCTCCGTCTACGAGCAGTACTTC.

This clonotype was observed at least ten times. The rearrangement joins TRBV27 to TRBJ2-5; 10 nucleotides agree with TRBD1. V gave up 5 bases and J gave up 5 bases; unmatched junction bases: 11. In germline, CDR1 is MNHEY, CDR2 SMNVEV (reference sequence). The CDR3 extends over 16 amino acids. The CDR3 loop is CASSTLDRGPEETQYF. CDR3 coding DNA: TGTGCCAGCAGTACCCTCGACAGGGGGCCGGAGGAGACCCAGTACTTC.

This clonotype was observed many times. The chain joins TRBV11-2 to TRBJ1-5; 9 bases line up with TRBD1. Germline trimming cut 5 bases from V and 7 bases from J; bases unmatched to any gene: 6. The CDR3 extends over 14 amino acids. The germline gives CDR1 SGHAT, CDR2 FQNNGV. In DNA form, the CDR3 reads TGTGCCAGCAGCCCCGACAGGGGGAGACAGCCCCAGCATTTT. This translates into CASSPDRGRQPQHF.

This clonotype was seen a few times. The CDR3 DNA reads as TGCAGTGCTAGAGCGGAGCGGGAAGCTTTCTTT. This codes for CSARAEREAFF. The rearrangement joins TRBV20-1 to TRBJ1-1, with no clear D. This CDR3 has 11 amino acids. V was cut by 1 base and J by 8 bases, with 8 bases left in between. CDR1 and CDR2 (germline): DFQATT, SNEGSKA (reference sequence).

In regard to this clonotype: A much larger clone sits a single nucleotide away, making a read error possible. The chain combines TRBV20-1 with TRBJ2-5, with 13 bases that match TRBD2. V lost 4 bases, J lost 4 bases, and 6 bases stayed unmatched. Germline CDR1 and CDR2: DFQATT and SNEGSKA (reference sequence). The CDR3 sequence is 15 residues long. CDR3: CSAKRTSGSLETQYF. The CDR3 DNA reads TGCAGTGCTAAAAGGACTAGCGGGAGTTTAGAGACCCAGTACTTC.

This clonotype was detected only a few times. This rearrangement joins TRBV20-1 to TRBJ1-1, with 8 positions matching TRBD1. There are 13 residues in the CDR3. Germline CDR1 DFQATT, CDR2 SNEGSKA (reference sequence). The junction had 5 bases not matched to a gene; V was cut back by 0 bases and J by 8 bases. DNA for the CDR3: TGCAGTGCTAGAGAGGACAGGGCCGGAGAAGCTTTCTTT. Translation gives CSAREDRAGEAFF.

This clonotype occurred many times. The gene calls are TRBV7-2 and TRBJ1-1; 10 bases map to TRBD1. The germline gives CDR1 SGHTA, CDR2 FQGNSA. V shed 4 bases, J shed 8 bases, and the junction held 7 bases outside the gene matches. This CDR3 spans 14 amino acids. CDR3 coding DNA: TGTGCCAGCAGCTCAAGGGGGACAGGGGCCGAAGCTTTCTTT. Protein product: CASSSRGTGAEAFF.

In its sample, this clonotype was seen many times. The genes are TRBV7-2 and TRBJ2-3, with D maybe TRBD2 (5 bases). Trimming shortened V by 6 bases and J by 6 bases, and 16 bases separated the two germline ends. The CDR3 length is 14 residues. Germline CDR1 is SGHTA and CDR2 is FQGNSA. CDR3 sequence: CASSPERGRDTQYF. CDR3 sequence (DNA): TGTGCCAGCAGTCCTGAACGGGGTCGGGATACGCAGTATTTT.

There are many counts of this clonotype. For the CDR3, the DNA is TGTGCCAGCAGCTTAGGGTCCAGGGGTGGATCGAACACCATATATTTT. Translated: CASSLGSRGGSNTIYF. The chain is built from TRBV7-8 and TRBJ1-3, with D perhaps TRBD1 (6 bases). Germline V lookup: CDR1 SGHVS, CDR2 FQNEAQ. V was trimmed by 1 base and J by 7 bases, leaving 17 bases between them. CDR3 size: 16 residues. Complete variable domain (other parts from reference TRBV7-8 and TRBJ1-3): GAGVSQSPRYKVAKRGQDVALRCDPISGHVSLFWYQQALGQGPEFLTYFQNEAQLDKSGLPSDRFFAERPEGSVSTLKIQRTQQEDSAVYLCASSLGSRGGSNTIYFGEGSWLTVV.

This clonotype was detected a few times. The chain carries TRBV2 and TRBJ2-7, with D hard to call. The CDR3 is made up of 13 amino acids. V lost 6 bases, J lost 3 bases, and 12 bases lay in between. Per germline, CDR1 SNHLY and CDR2 FYNNEI. The CDR3 reads CASRPQVNYEQYF. The CDR3 nucleotides are TGTGCCAGCAGGCCCCAGGTTAACTACGAGCAGTACTTC.

Ten or more counts support this clonotype. The CDR3 nucleotides read TGCGCCAGCAGTCGATGGACAGACGGCGAGCAGTACTTC. Its translation: CASSRWTDGEQYF. The chain joins TRBV5-1 to TRBJ2-7, with a tentative D call TRBD1 (6 bases). In germline, CDR1 is SGHRS, CDR2 YFSETQ. The CDR3 length is 13 residues. The ends were cut back, 5 bases at V and 6 bases at J, with 15 bases in the middle.